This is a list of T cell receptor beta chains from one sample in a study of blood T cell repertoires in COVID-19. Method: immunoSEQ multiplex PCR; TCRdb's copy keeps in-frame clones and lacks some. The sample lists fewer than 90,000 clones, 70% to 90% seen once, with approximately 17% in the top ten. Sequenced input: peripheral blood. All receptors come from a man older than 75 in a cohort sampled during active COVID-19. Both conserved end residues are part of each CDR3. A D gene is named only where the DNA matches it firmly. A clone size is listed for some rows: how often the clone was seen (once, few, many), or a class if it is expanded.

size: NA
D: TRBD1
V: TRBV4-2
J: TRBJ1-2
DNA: TGTGCCAGCAGCCGAGGACAGGGAGACTATGGCTACACCTTC
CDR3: CASSRGQGDYGYTF

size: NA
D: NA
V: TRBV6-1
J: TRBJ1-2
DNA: TGTGCCAGCAGTGAGTACAGGGTTGGCTACACCTTC
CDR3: CASSEYRVGYTF

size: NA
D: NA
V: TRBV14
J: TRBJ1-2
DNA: TGTGCCAGCAGCCAAGAGGCCCGAGGATATGGCTACACCTTC
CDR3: CASSQEARGYGYTF

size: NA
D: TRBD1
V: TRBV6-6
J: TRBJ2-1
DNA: TGTGCCAGCAGTTACGGGACAGGGACTTTTTACAATGAGCAGTTCTTC
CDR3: CASSYGTGTFYNEQFF

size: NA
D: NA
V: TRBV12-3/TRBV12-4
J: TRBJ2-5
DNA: TGTGCCAGCAGTCCGAGGAGGGAGACCCAGTACTTC
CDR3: CASSPRRETQYF

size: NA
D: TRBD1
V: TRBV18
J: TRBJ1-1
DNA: TGTGCCAGCTCACCGGGACAGGGGAACACTGAAGCTTTCTTT
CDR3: CASSPGQGNTEAFF

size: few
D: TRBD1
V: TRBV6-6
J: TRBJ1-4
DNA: TGTGCCAGCAGGGGACAGGGTGTGGAACTGTTTTTT
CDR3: CASRGQGVELFF

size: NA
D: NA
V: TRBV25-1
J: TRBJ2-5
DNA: TGTGCCAGCAGTGAATCCCTGGGAGAGGAGACCCAGTACTTC
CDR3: CASSESLGEETQYF

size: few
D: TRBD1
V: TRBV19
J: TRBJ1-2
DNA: TGTGCCAGTAGTACGGACAGGTCCTCCTATGGCTACACCTTC
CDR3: CASSTDRSSYGYTF

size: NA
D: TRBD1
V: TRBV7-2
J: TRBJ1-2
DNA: TGTGCCAGCAGCTCCCGAGGAGGGACAGGGTCGGTTGGTAACTATGGCTACACCTTC
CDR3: CASSSRGGTGSVGNYGYTF